This T cell receptor beta chain is from a study of blood T cell repertoires in COVID-19. In the original workflow: Researchers report that nucleated cell counts were estimated from reference gene primer amplification. Clones were read by immunoSEQ multiplex PCR, and TCRdb kept only the in-frame ones, dropping some. The V and J calls and the clone size are those of that table, but D and trimming were determined from the DNA. The sample has under 450,000 clones, 87% seen once. Which cohort a participant joined came from the clinical history participants gave. V lost 7 bases and J lost 2; bases outside the gene matches: 12. Germline CDR1 and CDR2: MDHEN and SYDVKM. This CDR3 comprises 16 residues.

The sample taken for sequencing was PBMCs or T cells enriched from blood (not recorded which). The V call is TRBV28, the J call TRBJ2-7, with TRBD2 matching 9 bases. This receptor was identified in a woman aged 25 to 39 who had recovered from COVID-19. The chain's CDR3 is CASNGWGSGSAYEQYF. CDR3 sequence (DNA): TGTGCCAGCAACGGATGGGGTAGCGGGAGTGCCTACGAGCAGTACTTC.